The 3 T cell receptor beta chains given below trace back to one sample, sequenced in a study of blood T cell repertoires in COVID-19. Assay used: immunoSEQ multiplex PCR; TCRdb lists only in-frame clones, some missing. The table lists about 170,000 clones, around 87% of them singletons. The material sequenced was peripheral blood. The receptors shown here come from a woman over 75 with COVID-19, enrolled during active disease.

This clone was detected only once. DNA of the CDR3: TGCGCCAGCAGCTCGCAGGGGTGGACGGCTGAAGCTTTCTTT. Translating gives CASSSQGWTAEAFF. The genes are TRBV5-1 and TRBJ1-1, with D maybe TRBD1 (6 bases). CDR3 length: 14 residues. The V gene's germline CDR1 is SGHRS and CDR2 YFSETQ. Trimming stripped 3 bases from V and 6 bases from J, with 15 bases between.

The chain couples TRBV5-4 to TRBJ2-2; a weak D match, TRBD2 (5 bases). Trimming removed 2 bases from V and 1 base from J, with 9 bases in between. This CDR3 is built from 15 residues. Germline lookup yields CDR1 SGHNT and CDR2 YYREEE (reference sequence). The CDR3 nucleotides are TGTGCCAGCAGCTTTGGAGCGGTGAACACCGGGGAGCTGTTTTTT. It codes for CASSFGAVNTGELFF.

J is TRBJ1-1 and V is TRBV15, with 12 bases that match TRBD1. The CDR3 is made up of 16 amino acids. The germline CDR1 and CDR2 sequences are LNHNV and YYDKDF (reference sequence). V lost 5 bases and J lost 8; bases outside the gene matches: 12. This CDR3 is CATSPNQGQGASEAFF. CDR3 DNA sequence: TGTGCCACCAGCCCAAATCAGGGACAGGGGGCATCCGAAGCTTTCTTT. Full variable domain (remainder filled in from reference TRBV15 and TRBJ1-1): DAMVIQNPRYQVTQFGKPVTLSCSQTLNHNVMYWYQQKSSQAPKLLFHYYDKDFNNEADTPDNFQSRRPNTSFCFLDIRSPGLGDTAMYLCATSPNQGQGASEAFFGQGTRLTVV.